The table lists the clone carrying this T cell receptor (beta chain) with many counts. The antigen remains unidentified. MiXCR, applied by TCRdb to the multiplex PCR reads, yields one record per CDR3 protein. The sample has fewer than 150,000 distinct CDR3 sequences, over 20% seen once. Germline V gives CDR1 SGHVS, CDR2 FNYEAQ. The V gene lost 5 bases and the J gene lost 6 bases, with 20 bases spanning the gap. The CDR3 is 16 residues long. This sample is drawn from a study of breast tumors, draining lymph nodes, adjacent tissues. Breast cancer patients provided tissue from their axillary draining lymph nodes. Study-wide findings and caveats: Most tumor T cells seemingly derive from lymph node, then expand in tumor. Tumor T cell lymph node origin was a supported hypothesis, not proven. Compared with lymph nodes, tumors were less diverse; compared with nontumor tissue, more.

The gene calls are TRBV7-6 and TRBJ2-1; D perhaps matches TRBD2 (5 bases). The sequencing input was axillary lymph node tissue. The TCR sequence derives from a female donor with breast cancer. Some clones in this sample may be carry-over from other donors' samples. This CDR3 reads CASSITSSDLPNEQFF. The CDR3 region has the DNA TGTGCCAGCAGCATAACGAGTAGCGACCTTCCCAATGAGCAGTTCTTC.